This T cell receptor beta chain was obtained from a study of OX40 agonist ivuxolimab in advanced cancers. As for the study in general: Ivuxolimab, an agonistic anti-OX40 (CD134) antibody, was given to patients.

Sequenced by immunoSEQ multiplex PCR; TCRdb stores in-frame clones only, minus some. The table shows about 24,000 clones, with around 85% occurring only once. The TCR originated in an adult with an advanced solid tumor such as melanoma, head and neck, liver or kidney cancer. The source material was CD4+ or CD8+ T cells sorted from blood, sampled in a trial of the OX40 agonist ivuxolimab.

In DNA form, the CDR3 reads TGTGCCACCAGGGAGTTCGGGGCCAACGTCCTGACTTTC. Translating gives CATREFGANVLTF. The J gene is TRBJ2-6, the V gene TRBV15; D is unresolved. V lost 6 bases and J lost 4, with 7 bases in between. CDR3 length equals 13 residues. Germline CDR1 LNHNV, CDR2 YYDKDF (reference sequence).